Below, 15 T cell receptor beta chains from the same sample are listed, as sequenced in a study of shared clonotypes between healthy human individuals. Sequencing was performed with immunoSEQ multiplex PCR; in TCRdb, only in-frame clones are kept and a portion is missing. The repertoire has about 1.1 million clones, around 82% of them found once; the top ten carry 0.6% to 0.75%. Input material: memory CD4+ T cells from PBMCs. This sample's subset: CD45RA-negative fraction. The receptors originated from a man aged 18 to 29 in good health. Some clones in this sample may be carry-over from other donors' samples.

This clone was seen only a few times. The V call is TRBV9, the J call TRBJ1-1, with a weak D call TRBD1 (5 bases). This CDR3 has 15 amino acids. V lost 3 bases and J 4 bases, leaving 16 bases between the germline ends. Germline V gene lookup returns CDR1 SGDLS and CDR2 YYNGEE. The CDR3 loop reads CASSGLMGVTTEAFF. The CDR3 DNA sequence: TGTGCCAGCAGCGGCTTGATGGGGGTTACCACTGAAGCTTTCTTT.

The V call is TRBV2, the J call TRBJ2-2; D is ambiguous. This CDR3 spans 15 amino acids. Germline CDR1 reads SNHLY; CDR2 reads FYNNEI. The V end was cut by 6 bases, the J end by 0 bases, with 11 bases between. CDR3 sequence: CASSVSSTNTGELFF. CDR3 sequence (DNA): TGTGCCAGCAGCGTAAGCAGCACGAACACCGGGGAGCTGTTTTTT.

This chain joins TRBV7-9 and TRBJ2-3, with D hard to call. The CDR3 is 13 residues long. V was pared by 5 bases and J by 1 base, with 7 bases between. The V gene's germline CDR1 is SEHNR and CDR2 FQNEAQ (reference sequence). The CDR3 spells CASSQVGTDTQYF. In DNA, the CDR3 is TGTGCCAGCAGCCAGGTGGGCACAGATACGCAGTATTTT.

The chain joins TRBV7-3 to TRBJ2-3; maybe TRBD2 (5 bases). The CDR3 loop spans 15 amino acids. V gave up 2 bases and J gave up 2 bases, with 11 bases separating them. Germline loops: CDR1 SGHTA, CDR2 FQGTGA. Written as DNA, the CDR3 is TGTGCCAGCAGCTTAGAGGGTGGAACCACAGATACGCAGTATTTT. Translation gives CASSLEGGTTDTQYF.

The V and J genes are TRBV7-3 and TRBJ2-2, with 7 nucleotides matching TRBD1. CDR3 length equals 15 residues. The J segment lost 2 bases and the V segment lost 5 bases, leaving 5 bases of the junction unmatched. Germline V gene lookup returns CDR1 SGHTA and CDR2 FQGTGA. As DNA, the CDR3 is TGTGCCAGCAGCCCCGGGACAGAAAACACCGGGGAGCTGTTTTTT. This translates into CASSPGTENTGELFF.

V and J are TRBV4-1 and TRBJ2-3; 15 bases match TRBD2. The CDR3 contains 17 residues. J lost 7 bases, V lost 0 bases, and 5 bases had no gene match. Per the germline V gene, CDR1 is MGHRA and CDR2 is YSYEKL. The CDR3 nucleotides read TGCGCCAGCAGCCAAGAACCGGGACTAGCGGGAGGAAATACGCAGTATTTT. Translated, it gives CASSQEPGLAGGNTQYF.

The V call is TRBV7-8, the J call TRBJ1-2; TRBD1 might be the D (6 bases). CDR3 length: 17 residues. V lost 4 bases and J lost 4, with 22 bases in between. Germline CDR1 and CDR2: SGHVS and FQNEAQ. CDR3 sequence reads: CASSYDRNLLHIYGYTF. CDR3 in DNA: TGTGCCAGCAGCTACGACAGGAATCTCTTACACATCTATGGCTACACCTTC.

V gene TRBV4-1 combines with J gene TRBJ2-3, with TRBD2 identical over 12 bases. The germline V gene encodes CDR1 MGHRA and CDR2 YSYEKL. The V and J ends lost 4 bases and 4 bases, in that order; junction bases with no gene match: 6. The CDR3 runs to 16 residues. The CDR3 protein is CASSLLLAGGSDTQYF. The CDR3 DNA follows: TGCGCCAGCAGCCTCCTACTAGCGGGAGGTTCAGATACGCAGTATTTT.

A few counts support this clone. CDR3: CASSDPRVGNYGYTF. The CDR3 DNA reads TGTGCCAGCAGCGACCCCCGGGTAGGGAACTATGGCTACACCTTC. The chain has TRBV9 and TRBJ1-2; D unresolved. CDR1 and CDR2 from the germline V gene are SGDLS and YYNGEE. With 3 bases removed from V and 2 bases from J, the gap between germline ends came to 14 bases. The length of the CDR3 is 15 residues.

The chain is built from TRBV6-1 and TRBJ1-3, with unresolved D. The CDR3 length is 14 residues. V lost 0 bases, J lost 4 bases, and 7 bases lay in between. Germline CDR1 is MNHNS and CDR2 is SASEGT. The CDR3 loop reads CASSEAETGNTIYF. The CDR3 DNA reads as TGTGCCAGCAGTGAAGCGGAGACCGGAAACACCATATATTTT.

The V gene is TRBV7-9, the J gene TRBJ1-2; 9 nucleotides agree with TRBD1. CDR1 is SEHNR, CDR2 FQNEAQ, per germline (reference sequence). The CDR3 has 15 amino acids. J was trimmed by 5 bases and V by 7 bases; bases with no gene match: 11. The CDR3 protein is CASTPPGQGTYGYTF. CDR3 coding DNA: TGTGCCAGCACCCCGCCGGGACAGGGAACGTATGGCTACACCTTC. Full variable domain (missing parts from reference TRBV7-9 and TRBJ1-2): DTGVSQNPRHKITKRGQNVTFRCDPISEHNRLYWYRQTLGQGPEFLTYFQNEAQLEKSRLLSDRFSAERPKGSFSTLEIQRTEQGDSAMYLCASTPPGQGTYGYTFGSGTRLTVV.

The V call is TRBV19, the J call TRBJ1-5, with 7 bases matching TRBD1. The V and J ends lost 3 bases and 2 bases, in that order; junction bases with no gene match: 4. Per germline, CDR1 LNHDA and CDR2 SQIVND (reference sequence). The length of the CDR3 is 15 residues. CDR3 in amino acids: CASSIDRAGNQPQHF. Written as DNA, the CDR3 is TGTGCCAGTAGTATTGACAGGGCTGGCAATCAGCCCCAGCATTTT.

The chain links TRBV4-3 to TRBJ2-3, with TRBD2 identical over 7 bases. The CDR3 contains 15 residues. With V trimmed by 4 bases and J by 5 bases, 9 bases remained unmatched. The germline V gene has CDR1 LGHNA and CDR2 YSLEER. The CDR3 DNA is TGCGCCAGCAGCCCGAGGGCGGGAGTTCGAGATACGCAGTATTTT. Translated: CASSPRAGVRDTQYF.

A word on this clone: A far larger clone is one nucleotide away, so this likely arose from a read error. This sample also contains other DNA sequences that code for the same CDR3. The rearrangement links TRBV5-1 to TRBJ1-1; D is unresolved. This CDR3 region has 15 residues. Germline CDR1 reads SGHRS; CDR2 reads YFSETQ. CDR3: CASSLGFSDFGRAFF. The CDR3, as DNA: TGCGCCAGCAGCTTGGGGTTCTCGGACTTCGGTAGGGCTTTCTTC.

Notes on this clone: The junction does not match germline at one end; this may be a read error. The CDR3 reads CASSLGATGGVHSF. The DNA for the CDR3 is TGTGCCAGCAGCTTAGGGGCGACAGGGGGAGTACATTCCTTC. J is TRBJ2-4 and V is TRBV7-2; 9 bases are a match to TRBD1. The V gene's germline CDR1 is SGHTA and CDR2 FQGNSA. The CDR3 is made up of 14 amino acids.